Below are 5 T cell receptor beta chains sequenced from a single sample in a study of blood T cells in healthy people across ages. For the second PCR, which ran for about 7 to 11 cycles, a sample-barcoded 5' primer and a J-beta primer mix were used. TCRdb recomputed calls from the 5' RACE reads with MiXCR, one row per CDR3 protein. The repertoire holds 980,000 or so distinct CDR3 sequences, with about 48% as singletons. Sequenced sample: blood. The receptors shown here come from a man between 25 and 39 years old in good health.

The J gene is TRBJ1-1, the V gene TRBV6-4; possibly TRBD1 for D (5 bases). The CDR3 extends over 14 amino acids. The V gene lost 2 bases and the J gene lost 4 bases, with 11 bases spanning the gap. Germline V lookup: CDR1 MRHNA, CDR2 SNTAGT. The CDR3 region has the DNA TGTGCCAGCAGTGACGGGCAGGGTAGCACTGAAGCTTTCTTT. This translates into CASSDGQGSTEAFF.

The chain recombines TRBV4-2 with TRBJ2-7, with 10 bases that match TRBD2. The CDR3 contains 14 residues. The V gene's germline CDR1 is LGHNA and CDR2 YNFKEQ. J was trimmed by 5 bases and V by 4 bases; bases with no gene match: 5. The CDR3, as DNA: TGTGCCAGCAGCCTGGGACTAGCGTCCAACGAGCAGTACTTC. Its protein is CASSLGLASNEQYF.

This clonotype was seen ten or more times. The J gene is TRBJ2-5, the V gene TRBV25-1; no firm D call. Germline CDR1 and CDR2: MGHDK and SYGVNS. Trimming removed 8 bases from V and 0 bases from J, with 4 bases in between. CDR3 length equals 11 residues. The CDR3 sequence is CASCYQETQYF. The CDR3 DNA reads TGTGCCAGCTGCTACCAAGAGACCCAGTACTTC.

This clonotype was seen a few times. The chain has TRBV4-2 and TRBJ2-5; either TRBD1 or TRBD2 may supply D (6 bases each). In germline, CDR1 is LGHNA, CDR2 YNFKEQ. The CDR3 is made up of 16 amino acids. With 4 bases removed from V and 0 bases from J, the gap between germline ends came to 15 bases. CDR3 residues: CASSRVGGTNQETQYF. The CDR3 DNA follows: TGTGCCAGCAGCCGGGTAGGGGGGACGAACCAAGAGACCCAGTACTTC.

V is TRBV10-3 and J is TRBJ1-5, with D perhaps matching TRBD1 (5 bases). Germline CDR1 and CDR2: ENHRY and SYGVKD. The CDR3 sequence is 12 residues long. Trimming removed 6 bases at V and 5 bases at J, with 8 bases between. CDR3 DNA: TGTGCCATCAGGGGACGCGATCAGCCCCAGCATTTT. Amino acid sequence: CAIRGRDQPQHF.